The present T cell receptor (beta chain) was sequenced within a study of T-cell reconstitution after alpha-beta-depleted transplantation in children. Whole-study results and caveats: At the one-year point after transplant, T-cell counts and TCRbeta diversity were found to come mostly from T cells that had been newly produced. Reported findings indicate that, about two months after transplant, alpha-beta T cells came from several hundred expanded clones, which were derived from non-depleted graft cells. The high TCRbeta diversity at day 60 in some patients came from surviving recipient T cells and thymic progenitors.

The CDR3 has 13 amino acids. In germline, CDR1 is DFQATT, CDR2 SNEGSKA (reference sequence). Trimming took 5 bases from V and 1 from J; bases not matched to a gene: 4. A note on this clonotype: Its antigen remains unidentified.

Molecular barcoding with unique molecular identifiers was used for the TCRbeta library. TCRdb independently ran MiXCR on the PCR reads; one entry per CDR3 protein. The table records some 200,000 distinct CDR3 sequences, 9.5% to 13% of them present only once. This clonotype originated in a child in the first two years of life with acute myeloid leukemia, due to receive a stem cell transplant. V is TRBV20-1 and J is TRBJ2-5; 7 bases are shared with TRBD2. The sample consisted of PBMCs, taken before TCRalphabeta/CD19-depleted stem cell transplant. The CDR3, as DNA: TGCAGTGCTTCCCCTAGCGGCCAAGAGACCCAGTACTTC. This encodes CSASPSGQETQYF.